This T cell receptor (beta chain) was obtained from a study of T cell changes during pregnancy in multiple sclerosis. Germline CDR1 MNHNS, CDR2 SASEGT. The CDR3 is 15 residues long. V shed 1 base and J 9 bases; nucleotides not matched to a gene: 4. Data came from immunoSEQ multiplex PCR; TCRdb stores just in-frame clones and leaves some out. The data contain 75,000 to 95,000 clones, less than 95% of them singletons. The chain joins TRBV6-1 to TRBJ1-6; 9 nucleotides line up with TRBD1. Sequencing was performed on peripheral blood, taken before pregnancy. The TCR was taken from a female donor with multiple sclerosis, enrolled in a pregnancy study. The CDR3 loop is CASSEETTGGSPLHF. The CDR3 bases are TGTGCCAGCAGTGAAGAAACGACAGGGGGTTCACCCCTCCACTTT.